There are many counts of the clone carrying this T cell receptor beta chain. Preparation of the TCRbeta library involved a method that used unique molecular identifiers. TCRdb re-derived calls from the PCR reads in MiXCR, one entry per CDR3 protein. The data show 200,000 or so distinct CDR3 sequences, roughly 6.5% seen once. Trimming stripped 5 bases from V and 2 bases from J, with 25 bases between. CDR3 size: 18 residues. CDR1 DFQATT and CDR2 SNEGSKA come from the germline V gene (reference sequence). The sample originates from a study of T-cell reconstitution after alpha-beta-depleted transplantation in children.

Sequencing used PBMCs, obtained before TCRalphabeta/CD19-depleted stem cell transplant. The source of this sequence is a girl under three years old with combined immunodeficiency, due to receive a stem cell transplant. The chain combines TRBV20-1 with TRBJ2-4; perhaps TRBD1 as D (6 bases). CDR3 in amino acids: CSAFLPRLDRVSKNIQYF. The CDR3 coding sequence is TGCAGTGCTTTCCTTCCCCGCTTGGACAGAGTATCCAAAAACATTCAGTACTTC.